Listed below are T cell receptor beta chains from one sample, sequenced in a study of vaccination and CD4 T cells after COVID-19. TCRdb ran MiXCR on the PCR reads and lists one entry per CDR3 protein. The sample records 9,500 to 15,000 distinct CDR3 sequences, 60% being singletons. Their recognized antigens are unknown. Source material: CD4+ T cells from blood, cultured in vitro. These receptors all come from a human donor who had recovered from COVID-19. CDR3s include the opening cysteine and the closing phenylalanine or tryptophan. A D gene is named only where the DNA matches it firmly. Size is stated for part of the rows, as once, few or many counts, or as a class when the clone is expanded.

TRBV6-5	TRBJ1-4	TRBD1	NA	TGTGCCAGCAGTTCAGGGGGACCTAATGAAAAACTGTTTTTT	CASSSGGPNEKLFF
TRBV6-2/TRBV6-3	TRBJ1-5	NA	few	TGTGCCAGCAAGGCAGGGACGCTCAATCAGCCCCAGCATTTT	CASKAGTLNQPQHF
TRBV28	TRBJ1-4	NA	NA	TGTGCCAGCAGTTCAACCTACGGGACCCTTGGGGAAAAACTGTTTTTT	CASSSTYGTLGEKLFF
TRBV21-1	TRBJ2-7	NA	NA	TGTGCCAGCAGCAAAGTAGAGACTAGGAAGTCCTACGAGCAGTACTTC	CASSKVETRKSYEQYF
TRBV7-6	TRBJ2-7	NA	NA	TGTGCCAGCAGCTTTGGGCACAGGGAAACCTACGAGCAGTACTTC	CASSFGHRETYEQYF
TRBV2	TRBJ1-2	NA	once	TGTGCCAGCAGTGAGGCCGGATATCTTGGGGGCTACACCTTC	CASSEAGYLGGYTF
TRBV5-6	TRBJ2-5	NA	few	TGTGCCAGCAGCTTGGTCCAGGTAGAGACCCAGTACTTC	CASSLVQVETQYF
TRBV15	TRBJ1-2	TRBD1	few	TGTGCCACCAGCAGGGGACAGAACTATGGCTACACCTTC	CATSRGQNYGYTF
TRBV6-1	TRBJ2-7	TRBD2	few	TGTGCCAGCTTAGCGGGAGGGTCCCGGAGAGAGCAGTACTTC	CASLAGGSRREQYF
TRBV6-2/TRBV6-3	TRBJ2-7	TRBD2	NA	TGTGCCAGCGGGTCTAGCGGGGGGAGCTCCTACGAGCAGTACTTC	CASGSSGGSSYEQYF
TRBV18	TRBJ1-5	NA	NA	TGTGCCAGCTCACCCACGGAACAAAGGTATCAGCCCCAGCATTTT	CASSPTEQRYQPQHF
TRBV19	TRBJ2-5	TRBD1	NA	TGTGCCAGTAGTATTGGACAGGGGCAAGAGACCCAGTACTTC	CASSIGQGQETQYF
TRBV4-2	TRBJ1-3	NA	NA	TGTGCCAGCAGCCAGGAAACAGGGAGTGGAAACACCATATATTTT	CASSQETGSGNTIYF
TRBV7-9	TRBJ2-1	TRBD1	NA	TGTGCCAGCAGCCGCTTAAGAGGACAGGGGGAGGGCAATGAGCAGTTCTTC	CASSRLRGQGEGNEQFF
TRBV20-1	TRBJ2-7	TRBD2	NA	TGCAGTGCGTCGCCCCTAGCGGGAGCCTACGAGCAGTACTTC	CSASPLAGAYEQYF